Listed here are 11 T cell receptor beta chains from one sample, sequenced in a study of shared clonotypes between healthy human individuals. Positive CCR7 selection of CD45RO-negative cells yielded the naive CD8 cells, and terminally differentiated effector memory CD45RA+ cells were excluded. Produced via immunoSEQ multiplex PCR; TCRdb's table is partial and in-frame only. The top ten clones hold roughly 1% of a sample with about 2 million clones, about 95% of them seen once. The specimen sequenced was naive CD8+ T cells sorted from blood. These receptors were collected from a man younger than 35 in good health.

The chain carries TRBV28 and TRBJ2-5, with 8 nucleotides matching TRBD2. This CDR3 has 13 amino acids. V was clipped by 8 bases and J by 9 bases; unmatched bases: 11. Germline V gene sequence: CDR1 MDHEN, CDR2 SYDVKM. The CDR3 region has the DNA TGTGCCAGCGGAAAAGCGGGGGCAGGGGCCCAGTACTTC. Its protein is CASGKAGAGAQYF.

Regarding this clone: In the same sample, other DNA sequences code for this CDR3. This chain joins TRBV27 and TRBJ1-5, with D unclear. CDR1 MNHEY and CDR2 SMNVEV come from the germline V gene (reference sequence). Trimming took off 3 bases at V and 1 base at J, with 7 bases between the two ends. The CDR3 totals 14 residues. Here the CDR3 DNA reads TGTGCCAGCAGTTTTGGCGGGAGCAATCAGCCCCAGCATTTT. Its protein product is CASSFGGSNQPQHF.

This chain uses TRBV12-5 with TRBJ2-2, with D perhaps TRBD2 (6 bases). V was trimmed by 3 bases and J by 2 bases, leaving 10 bases between them. CDR1 LGHNT and CDR2 FRNRAP come from the germline V gene. The CDR3 has 15 amino acids. Written as DNA, the CDR3 is TGTGCTAGTGGTTTTGATAGCGGAAACACCGGGGAGCTGTTTTTT. It encodes CASGFDSGNTGELFF.

V and J are TRBV9 and TRBJ1-5, with 7 bases lining up with TRBD1. From germline, CDR1 is SGDLS and CDR2 YYNGEE. V shed 3 bases and J 5 bases; nucleotides not matched to a gene: 8. The CDR3 is 15 amino acids. DNA for the CDR3: TGTGCCAGCAGCGGATCCGGGACAGACCATCAGCCCCAGCATTTT. Translated: CASSGSGTDHQPQHF.

This chain links TRBV6-1 with TRBJ2-7, with D possibly TRBD2 on 5 matching bases. Germline lookup yields CDR1 MNHNS and CDR2 SASEGT. This CDR3 contains 15 residues. The V end was cut by 4 bases, the J end by 3 bases, with 16 bases between. The CDR3 loop reads CASSVGVSALYEQYF. In DNA, the CDR3 is TGTGCCAGCAGTGTGGGAGTATCCGCGCTCTACGAGCAGTACTTC.

The gene calls are TRBV6-6 and TRBJ2-5; no definite D call. V gave up 7 bases and J gave up 1 base, with 10 bases separating them. Germline V CDR1 and CDR2: MNHNY, SVGAGI (reference sequence). The CDR3 has 13 residues. The CDR3 DNA sequence: TGTGCCAGCACCGTCCTCGTCCAAGAGACCCAGTACTTC. It encodes CASTVLVQETQYF.

DNA of the CDR3: TGTGCCAGCAGTCTTAGGGGACGCTTGGTCTCTGGAAACACCATATATTTT. It is translated as CASSLRGRLVSGNTIYF. The chain has TRBV28 and TRBJ1-3, with D possibly TRBD1 on 5 matching bases. This CDR3 contains 17 residues. The germline gives CDR1 MDHEN, CDR2 SYDVKM. V lost 5 bases and J lost 0, with 17 bases in between.

Of note for this clone: This specimen includes other DNA sequences encoding the same CDR3. The chain carries TRBV27 and TRBJ1-5; a weak D match, TRBD1 (6 bases). There are 12 residues in the CDR3. The germline gives CDR1 MNHEY, CDR2 SMNVEV (reference sequence). V was pared by 9 bases and J by 2 bases, with 8 bases between. The CDR3 DNA is TGTGCCAGTTCAGGGGGCAATCAGCCCCAGCATTTT. It encodes CASSGGNQPQHF.

This chain links TRBV4-1 with TRBJ2-1; 7 bases line up with TRBD2. Germline V gives CDR1 MGHRA, CDR2 YSYEKL. The length of the CDR3 is 15 residues. V trimming: 3 bases; J trimming: 5 bases; junction bases outside the gene matches: 7. This CDR3 is CASSHVQRGHNEQFF. DNA of the CDR3: TGCGCCAGCAGCCACGTACAGCGGGGACACAATGAGCAGTTCTTC.

The genes are TRBV7-8 and TRBJ2-5, with TRBD2 matching 9 bases. This CDR3 is built from 18 residues. V lost 4 bases to trimming and J lost 7 bases; unmatched junction nucleotides: 19. Germline assignment: CDR1 SGHVS and CDR2 FQNEAQ. Here the CDR3 DNA reads TGTGCCAGCAGCTCCTCCTTGGCTAGCGGGATGCGGACGTGGACCCAGTACTTC. This sequence encodes CASSSSLASGMRTWTQYF.

This chain links TRBV9 with TRBJ1-2; 11 bases fit TRBD1. The length of the CDR3 is 16 residues. CDR1 is SGDLS, CDR2 YYNGEE, per germline. V was pared by 2 bases and J by 6 bases, with 9 bases of the junction left unmatched. The CDR3 region is CASSVPRTGGADGYTF. The CDR3 DNA follows: TGTGCCAGCAGCGTCCCCCGGACAGGGGGCGCCGATGGCTACACCTTC.